This is a list of T cell receptor beta chains from one sample in a study of T-cell memory formation after mild COVID-19. One entry per CDR3 protein, called by TCRdb with MiXCR from the 5' RACE reads. This sample has about 210,000 distinct CDR3 sequences, with about 10% found just once. Input material: PBMCs or a T cell subset sorted from them (not recorded which). These receptors came from a man aged 18-30 years who had mild COVID-19 (a few samples of this study predate the infection). Cell type and time point are not known. Each CDR3 is given with its conserved first and last residue. The order of the fields is V gene, CDR3 length, D gene, J gene, clone size, CDR3 DNA, CDR3 protein. A D gene is named only where the DNA matches it firmly. Only some rows state a clone size, as once, few, many or a class for expanded clones.

v_gene: TRBV11-2; len: 12; d_gene: NA; j_gene: TRBJ2-3; abundance: many; CDR3nt: TGTGCCAGCAGCTTGAGCGTGGATACGCAGTATTTT; CDR3aa: CASSLSVDTQYF
v_gene: TRBV14; len: 14; d_gene: TRBD1; j_gene: TRBJ1-2; abundance: few; CDR3nt: TGTGCCAGCAGCCGAATACAGGGGACCTATGGCTACACCTTC; CDR3aa: CASSRIQGTYGYTF
v_gene: TRBV20-1; len: 14; d_gene: NA; j_gene: TRBJ1-6; abundance: NA; CDR3nt: TGCAGTGCTAGAGAGGACAGAATTAATTCACCCCTCCACTTT; CDR3aa: CSAREDRINSPLHF
v_gene: TRBV9; len: 17; d_gene: TRBD2; j_gene: TRBJ2-3; abundance: NA; CDR3nt: TGTGCCAGCAGCGGCCGGGGGACTAGCGGGGGGCCGTGTACGCAGTATTTT; CDR3aa: CASSGRGTSGGPCTQYF
v_gene: TRBV7-2; len: 15; d_gene: NA; j_gene: TRBJ1-5; abundance: few; CDR3nt: TGTGCCAGCAGCTTAGAGGGGAGAGTGGATCAGCCCCAGCATTTT; CDR3aa: CASSLEGRVDQPQHF
v_gene: TRBV7-9; len: 14; d_gene: NA; j_gene: TRBJ2-7; abundance: few; CDR3nt: TGTGCCAGCACGACGTTCGGGCGGTCCTACGAGCAGTACTTC; CDR3aa: CASTTFGRSYEQYF
v_gene: TRBV5-4; len: 14; d_gene: NA; j_gene: TRBJ1-1; abundance: few; CDR3nt: TGTGCCAGCAGCTTGGGCCTAGAAGGGTCTGAAGCTTTCTTT; CDR3aa: CASSLGLEGSEAFF
v_gene: TRBV7-7; len: 13; d_gene: NA; j_gene: TRBJ1-1; abundance: NA; CDR3nt: TGTGCCAGCAGCCAATTTCAGGGCACTGAAGCTTTCTTT; CDR3aa: CASSQFQGTEAFF
v_gene: TRBV10-3; len: 14; d_gene: TRBD2; j_gene: TRBJ2-5; abundance: many; CDR3nt: TGTGCCATCAGATCTAGCGGGGGCCAAGAGACCCAGTACTTC; CDR3aa: CAIRSSGGQETQYF
v_gene: TRBV14; len: 14; d_gene: NA; j_gene: TRBJ2-3; abundance: many; CDR3nt: TGTGCCAGCAGCCCGAGGGGCAACACAGATACGCAGTATTTT; CDR3aa: CASSPRGNTDTQYF
v_gene: TRBV24-1; len: 13; d_gene: NA; j_gene: TRBJ1-1; abundance: NA; CDR3nt: TGTGCCACTAGGGAGGGTCGCGACACTGAAGCTTTCTTT; CDR3aa: CATREGRDTEAFF
v_gene: TRBV3-1; len: 15; d_gene: NA; j_gene: TRBJ1-2; abundance: few; CDR3nt: TGTGCCAGCAGCCAAGATCCGACCCCCGGAGGAGGCTACACCTTC; CDR3aa: CASSQDPTPGGGYTF
v_gene: TRBV7-9; len: 14; d_gene: NA; j_gene: TRBJ1-1; abundance: few; CDR3nt: TGTGCCAGCAGCTTAAGGGGGAGGAACACTGAAGCTTTCTTT; CDR3aa: CASSLRGRNTEAFF